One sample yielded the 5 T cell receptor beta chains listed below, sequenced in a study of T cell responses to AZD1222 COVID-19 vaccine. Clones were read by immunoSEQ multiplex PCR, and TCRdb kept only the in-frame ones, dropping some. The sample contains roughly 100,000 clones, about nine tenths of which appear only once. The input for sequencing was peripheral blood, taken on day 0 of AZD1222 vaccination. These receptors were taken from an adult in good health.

The DNA of the CDR3 is TGTGCCAGCAGCCAAGGACAAGTTCGGAACACTGAAGCTTTCTTT. Its protein is CASSQGQVRNTEAFF. V usage is TRBV7-9 and J usage is TRBJ1-1; weak D call: TRBD1 (5 bases). Germline-derived CDR1 and CDR2 are SEHNR and FQNEAQ (reference sequence). The V end lost 5 bases, the J end lost 1 base, and 14 bases lay between the germline ends. The CDR3 has 15 amino acids.

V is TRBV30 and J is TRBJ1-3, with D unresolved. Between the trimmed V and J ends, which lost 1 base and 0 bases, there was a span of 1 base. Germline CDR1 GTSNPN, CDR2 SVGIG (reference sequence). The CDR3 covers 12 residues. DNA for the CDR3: TGTGCCTGGAGTGACTCTGGAAACACCATATATTTT. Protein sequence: CAWSDSGNTIYF.

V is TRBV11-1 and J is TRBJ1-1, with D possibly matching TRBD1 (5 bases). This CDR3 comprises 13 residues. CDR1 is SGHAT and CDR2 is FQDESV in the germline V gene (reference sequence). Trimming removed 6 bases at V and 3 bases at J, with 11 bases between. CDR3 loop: CASSLMGHTEAFF. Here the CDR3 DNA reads TGTGCCAGCAGTTTAATGGGGCACACTGAAGCTTTCTTT.

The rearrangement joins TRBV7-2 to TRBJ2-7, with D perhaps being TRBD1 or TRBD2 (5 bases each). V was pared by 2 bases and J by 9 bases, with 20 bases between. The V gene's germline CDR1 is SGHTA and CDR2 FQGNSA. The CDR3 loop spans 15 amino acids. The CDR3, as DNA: TGTGCCAGCAGCTTATCCGACACGGGACCTCCGGGGCAGTACTTC. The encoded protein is CASSLSDTGPPGQYF.

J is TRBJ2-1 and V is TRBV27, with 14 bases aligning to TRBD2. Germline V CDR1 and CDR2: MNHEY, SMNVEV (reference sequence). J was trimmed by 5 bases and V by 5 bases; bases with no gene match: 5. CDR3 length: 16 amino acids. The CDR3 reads CASSPRTSGGHNEQFF. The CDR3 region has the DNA TGTGCCAGCAGTCCCAGGACTAGCGGGGGGCACAATGAGCAGTTCTTC.